A single T cell receptor beta chain is shown here with its context. This entry belongs to a study of shared T cell receptors in the human thymus. The V and J ends lost 7 bases and 0 bases respectively, with 10 bases between them. This CDR3 spans 14 amino acids. Germline CDR1 is SGHAT and CDR2 is FQNNGV. TCRdb's table, derived via immunoSEQ multiplex PCR, lists solely in-frame clones and lacks some. The sample lists approximately 760,000 clones, over 75% occurring once. These data were likewise used in another study, on human thymus T cells.

Sequenced: thymocytes. This receptor was identified in a girl in the first two years of life with a congenital heart defect. The rearrangement uses TRBV11-2 and TRBJ2-1; a possible D gene is TRBD2 (5 bases). The DNA for the CDR3 is TGTGCCAGCACTCCCCGGGGCTCCTACAATGAGCAGTTCTTC. The encoded protein is CASTPRGSYNEQFF.